This T cell receptor (beta chain) was sequenced in a study of cytomegalovirus exposure and HLA in healthy donors. At the level of the study: A subsequent analysis stated that the 120 or so validation repertoires were run on the same platform as the approximately 610 first-cohort repertoires. Study findings and constraints: The authors confirmed in vitro that three CMV-associated chains were specific for CMV antigens. A subsequent analysis found that TCR clusters from the first cohort also tended to co-occur in the approximately 130 validation repertoires, with approximately 95% of cluster scores above 0.

This CDR3 region has 16 residues. V was pared by 3 bases and J by 5 bases, with 17 bases between. The germline V gene has CDR1 LNHDA and CDR2 SQIVND (reference sequence). The repertoire was sequenced with immunoSEQ multiplex PCR; TCRdb's copy has only in-frame clones and lacks some. This sample has 90,000 to 150,000 clones, with over 75% found just once. Remarks on this clone: Its antigen remains unidentified.

It was the approximately 130-subject validation cohort, separate from the 666-subject first cohort, to which the donors belonged. What was sequenced was PBMCs. The TCR comes from a woman younger than 30 in good health and CMV-seropositive. The chain has TRBV19 and TRBJ1-5; TRBD1 might be the D (5 bases). CDR3 DNA: TGTGCCAGTAGTATGGAGGGTACGATCAGGGATCAGCCCCAGCATTTT. Amino acid sequence: CASSMEGTIRDQPQHF.